The 32 T cell receptor beta chains listed next were all sequenced from one sample in a study of cytomegalovirus exposure and HLA in healthy donors. PCR primers comprised 60 Vbeta and 13 Jbeta primers. Profiling relied on immunoSEQ multiplex PCR, and the TCRdb table lists in-frame clones only, not all of them. The repertoire holds about 130,000 clones, with less than 80% as singletons. The sample was PBMCs. The receptors shown here come from a man in his forties in good health and CMV-seropositive.

This chain connects TRBV6-1 to TRBJ2-1; 8 bases fit TRBD2. Unmatched junction bases numbered 2, after V lost 7 bases and J lost 0 bases. This CDR3 is built from 14 residues. Looked up from germline, CDR1 is MNHNS and CDR2 is SASEGT. The DNA for the CDR3 is TGTGCCAGCATCAGCGGGAGCTCCTACAATGAGCAGTTCTTC. The encoded protein is CASISGSSYNEQFF.

The rearrangement links TRBV15 to TRBJ2-7; D is ambiguous. V was trimmed by 3 bases and J by 2 bases, leaving 8 bases between them. Germline CDR1 is LNHNV and CDR2 is YYDKDF (reference sequence). There are 13 residues in the CDR3. The CDR3 region has the DNA TGTGCCACCAGCAGGTCGAGGCCCTACGAGCAGTACTTC. Translating gives CATSRSRPYEQYF.

The chain recombines TRBV5-8 with TRBJ1-5; weak D call: TRBD1 (5 bases). With 8 bases removed from V and 0 bases from J, the gap between germline ends came to 9 bases. The CDR3 contains 13 residues. Looked up from germline, CDR1 is SGHTS and CDR2 is YDEGEE. The CDR3 protein is CASTTVSNQPQHF. The DNA for the CDR3 is TGTGCCAGTACGACAGTTAGCAATCAGCCCCAGCATTTT.

The J gene is TRBJ1-5, the V gene TRBV6-4; weak D call: TRBD1 (5 bases). CDR3 length: 14 amino acids. The V gene lost 4 bases and the J gene lost 0 bases, with 7 bases spanning the gap. Germline CDR1 is MRHNA and CDR2 is SNTAGT. In nucleotides, the CDR3 is TGTGCCAGCAGTGGGGGCCATAGCAATCAGCCCCAGCATTTT. Translation: CASSGGHSNQPQHF.

The chain links TRBV12-5 to TRBJ2-1, with 9 bases fitting TRBD2. Trimming cost V 6 bases and J 9 bases; bases outside gene matches: 6. This CDR3 has 13 residues. Germline CDR1 and CDR2: LGHNT and FRNRAP. The CDR3 here is CASGMAGGGEQFF. CDR3 bases: TGTGCTAGTGGGATGGCGGGAGGGGGTGAGCAGTTCTTC.

This rearrangement joins TRBV5-6 to TRBJ1-2, with 7 bases lining up with TRBD1. V shed 3 bases and J 4 bases; nucleotides not matched to a gene: 15. The germline V gene encodes CDR1 SGHDT and CDR2 YYEEEE. The CDR3 loop spans 17 amino acids. In DNA form, the CDR3 reads TGTGCCAGCAGCTCCGACCCCAGACAGGGTATGGGCTATGGCTACACCTTC. It translates to CASSSDPRQGMGYGYTF.

The rearrangement joins TRBV5-1 to TRBJ2-3; D is possibly TRBD1 (7 bases). The length of the CDR3 is 10 residues. With 10 bases removed from V and 15 bases from J, the gap between germline ends came to 18 bases. Germline V gene sequence: CDR1 SGHRS, CDR2 YFSETQ. CDR3 loop: CAYQGGPHYF. CDR3 sequence (DNA): TGCGCCTACCAGGGGGGCCCTCACTATTTT.

This chain links TRBV7-9 with TRBJ2-1; 7 nucleotides align to TRBD1. The germline V gene has CDR1 SEHNR and CDR2 FQNEAQ (reference sequence). This CDR3 spans 14 amino acids. The trim removed 1 base at V and 7 bases at J, leaving 4 bases unmatched. The CDR3 DNA sequence: TGTGCCAGCAGCTTAGTACAGGGGTTGAATGAGCAGTTCTTC. Translating gives CASSLVQGLNEQFF. Full variable domain (missing parts from reference TRBV7-9 and TRBJ2-1): DTGVSQNPRHKITKRGQNVTFRCDPISEHNRLYWYRQTLGQGPEFLTYFQNEAQLEKSRLLSDRFSAERPKGSFSTLEIQRTEQGDSAMYLCASSLVQGLNEQFFGPGTRLTVL.

This chain uses TRBV30 with TRBJ1-2; D not certain. V lost 2 bases and J lost 8, with 24 bases in between. CDR3 length equals 16 residues. Germline lookup yields CDR1 GTSNPN and CDR2 SVGIG (reference sequence). CDR3 in amino acids: CAWSLLRGQHGEGYTF. As DNA, the CDR3 is TGTGCCTGGAGTCTCCTACGGGGTCAGCACGGGGAGGGCTACACCTTC.

This rearrangement joins TRBV4-1 to TRBJ1-5; 9 bases are shared with TRBD1. The ends lost 0 bases at V and 2 bases at J; junction bases unmatched: 2. The CDR3 sequence is 16 residues long. Germline loops: CDR1 MGHRA, CDR2 YSYEKL. CDR3 sequence: CASSQEDRGGNQPQHF. The CDR3 nucleotides are TGCGCCAGCAGCCAAGAGGACAGGGGCGGCAATCAGCCCCAGCATTTT.

V is TRBV9 and J is TRBJ2-1; tentative D call: TRBD1 (6 bases). CDR3 length: 14 residues. Germline V lookup: CDR1 SGDLS, CDR2 YYNGEE. V was pared by 1 base and J by 8 bases, with 13 bases between. In DNA, the CDR3 is TGTGCCAGCAGCGTACGCACCGAGGGGGATGAGCAGTTCTTC. It yields the protein CASSVRTEGDEQFF.

This chain uses TRBV27 with TRBJ1-5; no clear D gene. Germline V lookup: CDR1 MNHEY, CDR2 SMNVEV (reference sequence). The V gene lost 4 bases and the J gene lost 3 bases, with 13 bases spanning the gap. This CDR3 is built from 15 residues. The CDR3: CASSSSSTDNQPQHF. In nucleotides, the CDR3 is TGTGCCAGCAGTTCTAGTTCGACGGACAATCAGCCCCAGCATTTT.

This clone has only one observation. This chain uses TRBV6-1 with TRBJ2-5, with D perhaps matching TRBD1 (6 bases). Germline loops: CDR1 MNHNS, CDR2 SASEGT. Trimming removed 4 bases at V and 7 bases at J, with 19 bases between. The CDR3 totals 15 residues. The CDR3 here is CASSASGVRLGTQYF. The CDR3 DNA reads as TGTGCCAGCAGTGCCTCAGGGGTCCGCCTCGGGACCCAGTACTTC.

V gene TRBV9 combines with J gene TRBJ2-1; TRBD2 aligns across 12 bases. Germline trimming cut 4 bases from V and 3 bases from J; bases unmatched to any gene: 11. The CDR3 loop spans 18 amino acids. CDR1 SGDLS and CDR2 YYNGEE come from the germline V gene. As DNA, the CDR3 is TGTGCCAGCAGCAGGAGCTTCCGACTAGCGGGAGACTACAATGAGCAGTTCTTC. It encodes CASSRSFRLAGDYNEQFF.

This clone was picked up a small number of times. This sequence joins TRBV29-1 and TRBJ1-1, with 8 bases matching TRBD1. The CDR3 contains 13 residues. J gave up 4 bases and V 4 bases, and 5 bases lay outside the gene matches. In germline, CDR1 is SQVTM, CDR2 ANQGSEA. In DNA form, the CDR3 reads TGCAGCGTTGCCCCCACAGGGGGCACTGAAGCTTTCTTT. Translation gives CSVAPTGGTEAFF.

J is TRBJ2-1 and V is TRBV5-6; no clear D gene. Germline V gene sequence: CDR1 SGHDT, CDR2 YYEEEE. The ends were cut back, 5 bases at V and 3 bases at J, with 18 bases in the middle. The CDR3 extends over 16 amino acids. Here the CDR3 DNA reads TGTGCCAGCAGGCTCAAGCGAGGATCAATCTACAATGAGCAGTTCTTC. It is translated as CASRLKRGSIYNEQFF.

The J gene is TRBJ1-1, the V gene TRBV6-6; no clear D gene. The length of the CDR3 is 13 residues. V dropped 5 bases and J dropped 1 base, with 8 bases sitting between them. Germline CDR1 reads MNHNY; CDR2 reads SVGAGI (reference sequence). The CDR3 is CASSATENTEAFF. The CDR3 DNA is TGTGCCAGCAGTGCAACAGAGAACACTGAAGCTTTCTTT.

V is TRBV10-3 and J is TRBJ2-7; TRBD2 matches at 12 bases. This CDR3 comprises 15 residues. Germline CDR1 and CDR2: ENHRY and SYGVKD. The junction had 2 bases not matched to a gene; V was cut back by 2 bases and J by 3 bases. The CDR3 is CAISEGLAGLYEQYF. The CDR3 coding sequence is TGTGCCATCAGTGAGGGACTAGCGGGACTCTACGAGCAGTACTTC.

V usage is TRBV2 and J usage is TRBJ1-3; TRBD1 might be the D (5 bases). Per the germline V gene, CDR1 is SNHLY and CDR2 is FYNNEI. CDR3 size: 13 residues. Deletions cut 3 bases from V and 8 bases from J, with 11 bases between. In nucleotides, the CDR3 is TGTGCCAGCAGTGAGGGCAGGGAGGACACCATATATTTT. Its protein product is CASSEGREDTIYF.

The chain recombines TRBV18 with TRBJ2-7, with 11 positions matching TRBD1. Germline loops: CDR1 KGHSH, CDR2 LQKENI. The CDR3 consists of 13 residues. The V and J ends lost 3 bases and 5 bases, in that order; junction bases with no gene match: 0. The CDR3, as DNA: TGTGCCAGCTCACCGGGACAGGGGGACGAGCAGTACTTC. Translated, it gives CASSPGQGDEQYF.

This clone was observed once. The chain joins TRBV5-1 to TRBJ2-1; 11 bases fit TRBD2. CDR1 and CDR2 (germline): SGHRS, YFSETQ. Losses at the gene ends were 0 bases for V and 6 bases for J; bases not matched to a gene: 2. CDR3 length: 15 residues. DNA of the CDR3: TGCGCCAGCAGCTTGGAACTAGCGGGAGTCAATGAGCAGTTCTTC. Its protein is CASSLELAGVNEQFF.

This chain links TRBV19 with TRBJ1-1; D gene ambiguous. Trimming removed 6 bases from V and 0 bases from J, with 8 bases in between. Germline V CDR1 and CDR2: LNHDA, SQIVND (reference sequence). This CDR3 region has 13 residues. The CDR3 is CASSEAMNTEAFF. The CDR3 DNA reads TGTGCCAGTAGCGAGGCGATGAACACTGAAGCTTTCTTT.

The chain joins TRBV19 to TRBJ2-7; D remains unclear. CDR1 and CDR2 (germline): LNHDA, SQIVND (reference sequence). The CDR3 has 12 amino acids. V lost 7 bases to trimming and J lost 4 bases, with 11 bases between them. CDR3 residues: CASTSGGYEQYF. As DNA, the CDR3 is TGTGCCAGTACCTCGGGTGGGTACGAGCAGTACTTC.

V gene TRBV14 combines with J gene TRBJ2-1; 9 bases fit TRBD2. From germline, CDR1 is SGHDN and CDR2 FVKESK. The CDR3 spans 13 residues. V shed 4 bases, J shed 8 bases, and the junction held 3 bases outside the gene matches. The CDR3 DNA reads TGTGCCAGCAGCCCCTTAGCGGGAGATGAGCAGTTCTTC. Protein: CASSPLAGDEQFF.

The chain carries TRBV6-1 and TRBJ1-1; D is ambiguous. This CDR3 is 14 amino acids long. Trimming shortened V by 8 bases and J by 3 bases, and 16 bases separated the two germline ends. Germline CDR1 is MNHNS and CDR2 is SASEGT. This CDR3 is CASELGRGHTEAFF. As DNA, the CDR3 is TGTGCCAGCGAGCTCGGCCGCGGGCACACTGAAGCTTTCTTT.

The chain is built from TRBV4-1 and TRBJ2-5; TRBD2 agrees at 7 bases. This CDR3 has 14 residues. The ends lost 3 bases at V and 3 bases at J; junction bases unmatched: 4. CDR1 is MGHRA, CDR2 YSYEKL, per germline. The CDR3 DNA follows: TGCGCCAGCAGCCAGCGGGAGCGGGAAGAGACCCAGTACTTC. Translation gives CASSQREREETQYF.

The V and J genes are TRBV5-6 and TRBJ1-3; a possible D gene is TRBD1 (6 bases). V was pared by 0 bases and J by 8 bases, with 15 bases between. Germline values: CDR1 SGHDT, CDR2 YYEEEE. The CDR3 extends over 15 amino acids. The CDR3 nucleotides read TGTGCCAGCAGCTTGGCCTTGGGGGCTGGCCACACCATATATTTT. Protein product: CASSLALGAGHTIYF.

J is TRBJ2-5 and V is TRBV7-8, with 10 bases matching TRBD1. The J call may be incorrect, as the DNA end agrees better with TRBJ2-7. Germline values: CDR1 SGHVS, CDR2 FQNEAQ. The CDR3 length is 14 residues. In nucleotides, the CDR3 is TGTGCCAGCAGCCTTGGACAGGGGGTCTACGAGCAGTACTTC. Its protein is CASSLGQGVYEQYF.

The rearrangement uses TRBV27 and TRBJ2-5, with D perhaps TRBD1 (6 bases). This CDR3 contains 14 residues. Per germline, CDR1 MNHEY and CDR2 SMNVEV (reference sequence). V lost 5 bases and J lost 7, with 17 bases in between. This CDR3 reads CASSNQGLGGTQYF. The CDR3 DNA reads TGTGCCAGCAGTAACCAGGGGCTTGGGGGGACCCAGTACTTC.

The genes are TRBV2 and TRBJ2-3; D gene unclear. With 6 bases removed from V and 8 bases from J, the gap between germline ends came to 12 bases. The CDR3 totals 12 residues. Germline loops: CDR1 SNHLY, CDR2 FYNNEI. The CDR3 spells CASRPVTGTQYF. CDR3 coding DNA: TGTGCCAGCAGACCCGTCACGGGTACGCAGTATTTT.

CDR3 DNA sequence: TGCGCCAGCAACAGGGGGCGAAATTCACCCCTCCACTTT. It translates to CASNRGRNSPLHF. The rearrangement links TRBV4-1 to TRBJ1-6, with TRBD1 matching over 9 bases. Germline-derived CDR1 and CDR2 are MGHRA and YSYEKL. The trim removed 7 bases at V and 7 bases at J, leaving 2 bases unmatched. The CDR3 is 13 amino acids.

V is TRBV5-6 and J is TRBJ2-5, with a tentative D call TRBD2 (5 bases). Deletions cut 0 bases from V and 5 bases from J, with 17 bases between. CDR3 length: 16 residues. Germline CDR1 and CDR2: SGHDT and YYEEEE. CDR3 residues: CASSLDFLASPETQYF. CDR3 nucleotide sequence: TGTGCCAGCAGCTTGGACTTTCTGGCTAGCCCCGAGACCCAGTACTTC.